This T cell receptor (beta chain) was found in a study of T cell changes during pregnancy in multiple sclerosis. Using immunoSEQ multiplex PCR, the repertoire was profiled, and TCRdb retains in-frame clones only, with some absent. The sample yields tens of thousands of clones, 88% seen once. V lost 6 bases, J lost 4 bases, and 2 bases stayed unmatched. Per germline, CDR1 MNHNS and CDR2 SASEGT. This CDR3 has 13 residues. The chain couples TRBV6-1 to TRBJ1-5, with 8 positions matching TRBD1. Source: CD4+ T cells from peripheral blood mononuclear cells, taken in the first trimester of pregnancy. The source of this sequence is a female donor in good health, enrolled as a control in a pregnancy study. The CDR3 DNA follows: TGTGCCAGCAGGGACAGGGAGAATCAGCCCCAGCATTTT. Protein sequence: CASRDRENQPQHF.